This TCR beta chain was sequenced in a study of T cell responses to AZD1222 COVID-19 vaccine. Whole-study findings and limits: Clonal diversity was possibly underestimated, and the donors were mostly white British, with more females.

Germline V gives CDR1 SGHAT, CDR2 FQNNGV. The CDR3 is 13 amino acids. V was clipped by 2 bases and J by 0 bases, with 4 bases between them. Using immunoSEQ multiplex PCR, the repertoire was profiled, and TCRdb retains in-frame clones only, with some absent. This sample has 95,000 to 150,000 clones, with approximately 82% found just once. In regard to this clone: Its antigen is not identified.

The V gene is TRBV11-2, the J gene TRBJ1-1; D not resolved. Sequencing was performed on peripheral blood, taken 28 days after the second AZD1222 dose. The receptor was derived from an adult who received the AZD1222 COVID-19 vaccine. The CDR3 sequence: CASSLSLNTEAFF. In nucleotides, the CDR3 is TGTGCCAGCAGCTTAAGCCTGAACACTGAAGCTTTCTTT.